These 24 T cell receptor beta chains came from one sample sequenced in a study of STAT3 mutations in large granular lymphocyte leukemia. The study, taken as a whole, reports: Every T-cell large granular lymphocyte leukemia patient had at least one immunodominant TCR beta clonotype.

Profiling relied on immunoSEQ multiplex PCR, and the TCRdb table lists in-frame clones only, not all of them. This table has over 5,000 clones, more than 60% appearing once. These receptors have no identified antigens. The sample was peripheral blood mononuclear cells. Source of these receptors: a man in his forties with T-cell large granular lymphocyte leukemia. Some clones in this sample may be carry-over from other donors' samples.

This chain connects TRBV9 to TRBJ1-4; D possibly corresponds to TRBD1 (6 bases). The CDR3 covers 15 residues. The germline V gene has CDR1 SGDLS and CDR2 YYNGEE. V was clipped by 1 base and J by 5 bases, with 12 bases between them. Here the CDR3 DNA reads TGTGCCAGCAGCGTATATGGGGGGCGGAATGAAAAACTGTTTTTT. Translation gives CASSVYGGRNEKLFF.

This chain links TRBV5-1 with TRBJ2-7, with 9 positions matching TRBD1. Trimming at V came to 3 bases and at J to 6 bases, leaving 7 bases not matched to a gene. Germline assignment: CDR1 SGHRS and CDR2 YFSETQ. The CDR3 length is 14 residues. The CDR3 sequence: CASSSTGGSIEQYF. CDR3 coding DNA: TGCGCCAGCAGCTCGACAGGGGGTTCGATCGAGCAGTACTTC.

The CDR3 region is CASTKLGGEETQYF. In nucleotides, the CDR3 is TGTGCCAGCACCAAACTTGGGGGGGAAGAGACCCAGTACTTC. The chain has TRBV7-2 and TRBJ2-5, with 7 bases aligning to TRBD2. CDR3 length: 14 residues. From germline, CDR1 is SGHTA and CDR2 FQGNSA. Trimming at V came to 7 bases and at J to 3 bases, leaving 8 bases not matched to a gene.

The J gene is TRBJ2-7, the V gene TRBV28; 7 bases are shared with TRBD2. Germline loops: CDR1 MDHEN, CDR2 SYDVKM. CDR3 length equals 13 residues. Unmatched junction bases numbered 9, after V lost 6 bases and J lost 7 bases. The CDR3 nucleotides read TGTGCCAGCAGCTGGGGACTATTCGGGGAGCAGTACTTC. Translation gives CASSWGLFGEQYF.

This clone was counted only a few times. J is TRBJ2-7 and V is TRBV2; D ambiguous. The CDR3 sequence is 12 residues long. The germline V gene encodes CDR1 SNHLY and CDR2 FYNNEI. V lost 4 bases and J lost 3, with 7 bases in between. Written as DNA, the CDR3 is TGTGCCAGCAGTGTAAAGGGCTACGAGCAGTACTTC. Translation: CASSVKGYEQYF.

The chain links TRBV12-2 to TRBJ2-1; the D call in the table, TRBD2, was not verified against the DNA. TRBV12-2 is shown as a pseudogene. This CDR3 region has 12 residues. The CDR3 region is CASRPGGGWQFF. Here the CDR3 DNA reads TGTGCAAGTCGCCCCGGGGGTGGTTGGCAGTTCTTC.

The gene calls are TRBV28 and TRBJ1-4; a weak D match, TRBD1 (6 bases). V gave up 7 bases and J gave up 13 bases, with 22 bases separating them. CDR1 is MDHEN, CDR2 SYDVKM, per germline. The CDR3 has 14 amino acids. DNA for the CDR3: TGTGCCAGCACTATCCGGGACACCAACCGGAGACTGTTTTTT. It translates to CASTIRDTNRRLFF. Combining the CDR3 with reference TRBV28 and TRBJ1-4 gives the whole variable domain DVKVTQSSRYLVKRTGEKVFLECVQDMDHENMFWYRQDPGLGLRLIYFSYDVKMKEKGDIPEGYSVSREKKERFSLILESASTNQTSMYLCASTIRDTNRRLFFGSGTQLSVL.

J is TRBJ1-3 and V is TRBV5-8, with TRBD1 identical over 9 bases. This CDR3 region has 14 residues. CDR1 and CDR2 (germline): SGHTS, YDEGEE. The V gene end was trimmed by 4 bases and the J gene end by 5 bases; junction bases not matched to a gene: 4. The CDR3 protein is CASSPGQGRNTIYF. The CDR3 nucleotides are TGTGCCAGCAGCCCAGGACAGGGGAGAAACACCATATATTTT.

The chain links TRBV4-3 to TRBJ1-5, with unresolved D. CDR3 length equals 16 residues. Trimming removed 0 bases at V and 0 bases at J, with 9 bases between. Germline values: CDR1 LGHNA, CDR2 YSLEER. The CDR3 DNA follows: TGCGCCAGCAGCCAAGATCGGACGTATAGCAATCAGCCCCAGCATTTT. This translates into CASSQDRTYSNQPQHF.

The chain couples TRBV2 to TRBJ2-1, with TRBD2 matching over 7 bases. CDR1 and CDR2 from the germline V gene are SNHLY and FYNNEI. V lost 4 bases to trimming and J lost 4 bases; unmatched junction nucleotides: 7. The length of the CDR3 is 15 residues. Written as DNA, the CDR3 is TGTGCCAGCAGTGGTGATAGCGGGCGATACAATGAGCAGTTCTTC. Protein product: CASSGDSGRYNEQFF.

The chain has TRBV25-1 and TRBJ2-7; maybe TRBD1 (6 bases). V gave up 4 bases and J gave up 3 bases, with 19 bases separating them. The CDR3 runs 16 residues. Germline loops: CDR1 MGHDK, CDR2 SYGVNS. The CDR3 loop reads CASSVYQGGTIYEQYF. Written as DNA, the CDR3 is TGTGCCAGCAGTGTATATCAAGGGGGAACCATCTACGAGCAGTACTTC.

The J gene is TRBJ1-1, the V gene TRBV28; TRBD1 aligns across 7 bases. Per germline, CDR1 MDHEN and CDR2 SYDVKM. V trimming: 5 bases; J trimming: 4 bases; junction bases outside the gene matches: 7. This CDR3 has 14 amino acids. CDR3 amino acids: CASSPRQGRTEAFF. In DNA form, the CDR3 reads TGTGCCAGCAGTCCCCGACAGGGCCGCACTGAAGCTTTCTTT.

The genes are TRBV4-1 and TRBJ2-7, with 11 bases lining up with TRBD2. Looked up from germline, CDR1 is MGHRA and CDR2 is YSYEKL. CDR3 length: 18 residues. V trimming: 4 bases; J trimming: 6 bases; junction bases outside the gene matches: 17. CDR3: CASSLRKGIAGGPGEQYF. CDR3 bases: TGCGCCAGCAGCCTCCGAAAAGGAATAGCGGGAGGGCCGGGCGAGCAGTACTTC.

This clone was counted between two and nine times. This chain links TRBV4-1 with TRBJ2-7; D not certain. Germline V gene lookup returns CDR1 MGHRA and CDR2 YSYEKL. V was shortened by 0 bases and J by 2 bases, with 11 bases between the two germline ends. This CDR3 contains 15 residues. CDR3 DNA: TGCGCCAGCAGCCAAGACCCCACACTAACCTACGAGCAGTACTTC. Amino acid sequence: CASSQDPTLTYEQYF.

The CDR3 is CASSLRASGKYNEQFF. In DNA, the CDR3 is TGTGCCAGCAGTTTAAGGGCTAGCGGGAAGTACAATGAGCAGTTCTTC. This chain links TRBV27 with TRBJ2-1; 9 bases agree with TRBD2. V shed 2 bases and J 4 bases; nucleotides not matched to a gene: 6. Germline values: CDR1 MNHEY, CDR2 SMNVEV (reference sequence). This CDR3 has 16 residues.

V is TRBV27 and J is TRBJ2-7, with 10 nucleotides matching TRBD1. Germline V gene sequence: CDR1 MNHEY, CDR2 SMNVEV (reference sequence). The CDR3 contains 15 residues. Trimming at V came to 2 bases and at J to 2 bases, leaving 3 bases not matched to a gene. Here the CDR3 DNA reads TGTGCCAGCAGTTTAAAAGGACAGGGGGCCTACGAGCAGTACTTC. It is translated as CASSLKGQGAYEQYF.

V usage is TRBV4-1 and J usage is TRBJ1-5; D is unclear. Germline V gives CDR1 MGHRA, CDR2 YSYEKL. The CDR3 contains 15 residues. Trimming took off 3 bases at V and 1 base at J, with 10 bases between the two ends. CDR3 residues: CASSQFEGSNQPQHF. The CDR3 DNA is TGCGCCAGCAGCCAGTTCGAGGGAAGCAATCAGCCCCAGCATTTT.

The chain employs TRBV6-5 and TRBJ2-3; D not certain. Germline V lookup: CDR1 MNHEY, CDR2 SVGAGI. The CDR3 extends over 15 amino acids. Trimming stripped 0 bases from V and 3 bases from J, with 10 bases between. CDR3 protein: CASSYSPSPTDTQYF. DNA of the CDR3: TGTGCCAGCAGTTACTCGCCCTCGCCTACAGATACGCAGTATTTT.

V is TRBV19 and J is TRBJ2-7; 9 positions agree with TRBD1. Trimming took 5 bases from V and 3 from J; bases not matched to a gene: 5. CDR1 is LNHDA, CDR2 SQIVND, per germline (reference sequence). The CDR3 extends over 14 amino acids. This CDR3 is CASSLGQGVYEQYF. The CDR3, as DNA: TGTGCCAGTAGTCTGGGACAGGGCGTCTACGAGCAGTACTTC.

The chain couples TRBV18 to TRBJ2-7; D gene uncertain. The CDR3 runs 14 residues. V lost 0 bases to trimming and J lost 2 bases, with 8 bases between them. Germline loops: CDR1 KGHSH, CDR2 LQKENI. The CDR3 DNA reads as TGTGCCAGCTCACCACCGACACAGACCTACGAGCAGTACTTC. Protein: CASSPPTQTYEQYF. The entire variable domain, with the rest obtained from reference TRBV18 and TRBJ2-7, is as follows: NAGVMQNPRHLVRRRGQEARLRCSPMKGHSHVYWYRQLPEEGLKFMVYLQKENIIDESGMPKERFSAEFPKEGPSILRIQQVVRGDSAAYFCASSPPTQTYEQYFGPGTRLTVT.

This clone was found a few times. This chain joins TRBV20-1 and TRBJ2-3; D gene uncertain. Trimming cost V 6 bases and J 7 bases, with 11 bases left between them. The length of the CDR3 is 11 residues. Germline lookup yields CDR1 DFQATT and CDR2 SNEGSKA (reference sequence). The CDR3 protein is CSASDSYTQYF. CDR3 nucleotide sequence: TGCAGTGCAAGCGACTCGTATACGCAGTATTTT.

The rearrangement joins TRBV10-2 to TRBJ1-1; D is unresolved. The CDR3 is made up of 12 amino acids. V lost 5 bases, J lost 1 base, and 5 bases lay in between. Looked up from germline, CDR1 is WSHSY and CDR2 is SAAADI. CDR3 DNA: TGCGCCAGCAGTTGGACGAACACTGAAGCTTTCTTT. Amino acid sequence: CASSWTNTEAFF.

The chain combines TRBV18 with TRBJ1-4; the D is unclear. The germline V gene encodes CDR1 KGHSH and CDR2 LQKENI. Deletions cut 2 bases from V and 4 bases from J, with 11 bases between. The CDR3 loop spans 15 amino acids. The CDR3 sequence is CASSPGSGSNEKLFF. The CDR3 DNA sequence: TGTGCCAGCTCACCAGGATCCGGGAGTAATGAAAAACTGTTTTTT.

This clone was detected only a few times. This rearrangement joins TRBV6-1 to TRBJ1-2; perhaps TRBD1 as D (5 bases). Deletions cut 7 bases from V and 5 bases from J, with 17 bases between. This CDR3 spans 14 amino acids. Germline assignment: CDR1 MNHNS and CDR2 SASEGT. As DNA, the CDR3 is TGTGCCAGCATCCGGGACCAGACCACTTATGGCTACACCTTC. Translated: CASIRDQTTYGYTF.